Below, 32 T cell receptor beta chains from the same sample are listed, as sequenced in a study of blood T cell repertoires in COVID-19. Profiling relied on immunoSEQ multiplex PCR, and the TCRdb table lists in-frame clones only, not all of them. This sample has around 190,000 clones, with roughly four fifths found just once. Material: peripheral blood. These receptors all stem from a middle-aged woman with COVID-19, enrolled during active disease.

The J gene is TRBJ2-1, the V gene TRBV11-2; D remains unclear. V shed 5 bases and J shed 3 bases, with 11 bases lying between them. Germline V gene data show CDR1 as SGHAT and CDR2 as FQNNGV. The CDR3 extends over 14 amino acids. The CDR3 bases are TGTGCCAGCAGCCCTCAATACAGCTACAATGAGCAGTTCTTC. As protein: CASSPQYSYNEQFF. Filled out from reference TRBV11-2 and TRBJ2-1, the complete variable domain reads EAGVAQSPRYKIIEKRQSVAFWCNPISGHATLYWYQQILGQGPKLLIQFQNNGVVDDSQLPKDRFSAERLKGVDSTLKIQPAKLEDSAVYLCASSPQYSYNEQFFGPGTRLTVL.

The chain employs TRBV5-4 and TRBJ2-1; 7 bases are a match to TRBD1. The V and J ends lost 4 bases and 3 bases, in that order; junction bases with no gene match: 4. Germline lookup yields CDR1 SGHNT and CDR2 YYREEE (reference sequence). The length of the CDR3 is 14 residues. The CDR3 is CASSTGTVYNEQFF. The CDR3 bases are TGTGCCAGCAGCACCGGGACAGTCTACAATGAGCAGTTCTTC.

In its sample, this clone was seen a few times. The V and J genes are TRBV7-3 and TRBJ2-3, with TRBD2 matching over 8 bases. There are 15 residues in the CDR3. Germline assignment: CDR1 SGHTA and CDR2 FQGTGA. The J segment lost 2 bases and the V segment lost 5 bases, leaving 6 bases of the junction unmatched. This CDR3 reads CASSKAGGHTDTQYF. CDR3 nucleotide sequence: TGTGCCAGCAGCAAGGCGGGGGGCCACACAGATACGCAGTATTTT.

The chain is built from TRBV2 and TRBJ2-1; TRBD1 aligns across 7 bases. Germline V gene sequence: CDR1 SNHLY, CDR2 FYNNEI. The CDR3 contains 12 residues. V dropped 6 bases and J dropped 10; count of bases not matched to a gene: 6. CDR3 sequence: CASRTRGMEQFF. DNA of the CDR3: TGTGCCAGCAGGACCAGGGGGATGGAGCAGTTCTTC.

In its sample, this clone was seen a few times. The chain combines TRBV5-4 with TRBJ1-2, with D perhaps matching TRBD1 (5 bases). V shed 0 bases and J shed 5 bases, with 11 bases lying between them. The germline CDR1 and CDR2 sequences are SGHNT and YYREEE (reference sequence). The length of the CDR3 is 14 residues. This chain's CDR3 is CASSLVTGDYGYTF. The CDR3, as DNA: TGTGCCAGCAGCTTGGTAACAGGAGATTATGGCTACACCTTC.

CDR3 in DNA: TGTGCCAGTAGTATCCGGACAGGGGGACAGCCCCAGCATTTT. This encodes CASSIRTGGQPQHF. The chain employs TRBV19 and TRBJ1-5; 10 bases agree with TRBD1. CDR1 and CDR2 (germline): LNHDA, SQIVND (reference sequence). The CDR3 sequence is 14 residues long. V was clipped by 3 bases and J by 7 bases; unmatched bases: 3. Complete variable domain (other parts from reference TRBV19 and TRBJ1-5): DGGITQSPKYLFRKEGQNVTLSCEQNLNHDAMYWYRQDPGQGLRLIYYSQIVNDFQKGDIAEGYSVSREKKESFPLTVTSAQKNPTAFYLCASSIRTGGQPQHFGDGTRLSIL.

This clone showed up just once. This chain uses TRBV2 with TRBJ1-1; 10 bases map to TRBD1. CDR1 is SNHLY, CDR2 FYNNEI, per germline. V lost 3 bases to trimming and J lost 11 bases; unmatched junction nucleotides: 9. The CDR3 runs to 14 residues. CDR3 amino acids: CASSDLTGTGAAFF. In nucleotides, the CDR3 is TGTGCCAGCAGTGACCTTACCGGGACAGGGGCGGCTTTCTTT. Together with reference TRBV2 and TRBJ1-1, the CDR3 gives the full variable domain: EPEVTQTPSHQVTQMGQEVILRCVPISNHLYFYWYRQILGQKVEFLVSFYNNEISEKSEIFDDQFSVERPDGSNFTLKIRSTKLEDSAMYFCASSDLTGTGAAFFGQGTRLTVV.

The chain joins TRBV28 to TRBJ2-3, with a tentative D call TRBD1 (6 bases). The CDR3 is made up of 12 amino acids. Germline-derived CDR1 and CDR2 are MDHEN and SYDVKM. CDR3 region: CAGAGEGDTQYF. CDR3 sequence (DNA): TGTGCAGGGGCAGGGGAAGGAGATACGCAGTATTTT.

The chain links TRBV29-1 to TRBJ1-1; D is unclear. V was cut by 7 bases and J by 2 bases, with 11 bases left in between. This CDR3 contains 12 residues. Germline V gene lookup returns CDR1 SQVTM and CDR2 ANQGSEA. The CDR3 nucleotides read TGCAGCGCTTCTCAGACTAACACTGAAGCTTTCTTT. This sequence encodes CSASQTNTEAFF.

The V call is TRBV9, the J call TRBJ2-5; TRBD2 matches at 12 bases. Germline V gene data show CDR1 as SGDLS and CDR2 as YYNGEE. The CDR3 is 15 residues long. The junction had 7 bases not matched to a gene; V was cut back by 5 bases and J by 5 bases. Here the CDR3 reads CASSPLAGGRETQYF. The CDR3 DNA reads TGTGCCAGCAGTCCTCTAGCGGGGGGGCGTGAGACCCAGTACTTC.

The V gene is TRBV11-2, the J gene TRBJ1-1; 7 bases match TRBD1. This CDR3 region has 14 residues. Germline CDR1 is SGHAT and CDR2 is FQNNGV. Trimming took 5 bases from V and 5 from J; bases not matched to a gene: 8. As DNA, the CDR3 is TGTGCCAGCAGCGTATCACAGGGGAGGACTGAAGCTTTCTTT. Its translation is CASSVSQGRTEAFF.

The V gene is TRBV18, the J gene TRBJ2-3; D might be TRBD2 (7 bases). CDR3 size: 15 residues. Trimming took 4 bases from V and 6 from J, leaving 17 bases between them. The germline V gene has CDR1 KGHSH and CDR2 LQKENI. For the CDR3, the DNA is TGTGCCAGCTCACGAGGTGGCGGGGGCCCGGATACGCAGTATTTT. This sequence encodes CASSRGGGGPDTQYF.

The chain employs TRBV10-2 and TRBJ2-3; TRBD2 aligns across 7 bases. CDR3 length: 15 amino acids. From germline, CDR1 is WSHSY and CDR2 SAAADI. The V gene end was trimmed by 3 bases and the J gene end by 4 bases; junction bases not matched to a gene: 7. The CDR3 coding sequence is TGCGCCAGCAGTGAATTTCCTAGCGGAGCAGATACGCAGTATTTT. This gives the protein CASSEFPSGADTQYF.

V gene TRBV9 combines with J gene TRBJ2-2; tentatively, D is TRBD2 (6 bases). This CDR3 has 18 residues. Per germline, CDR1 SGDLS and CDR2 YYNGEE. The ends were cut back, 1 base at V and 1 base at J, with 17 bases in the middle. This CDR3 reads CASSVKLDWGGNTGELFF. CDR3 DNA sequence: TGTGCCAGCAGCGTAAAATTGGATTGGGGAGGGAACACCGGGGAGCTGTTTTTT.

The rearrangement links TRBV6-5 to TRBJ2-2; TRBD2 might be the D (5 bases). Germline V lookup: CDR1 MNHEY, CDR2 SVGAGI. Trimming removed 5 bases from V and 5 bases from J, with 12 bases in between. There are 14 residues in the CDR3. The CDR3: CASSLARGTGELFF. DNA for the CDR3: TGTGCCAGCAGTCTAGCTCGAGGGACCGGGGAGCTGTTTTTT.

The chain employs TRBV28 and TRBJ1-5, with TRBD1 as a possible D gene (6 bases). Between the trimmed V and J ends, which lost 11 bases and 2 bases, there was a span of 13 bases. The CDR3 consists of 13 residues. Per the germline V gene, CDR1 is MDHEN and CDR2 is SYDVKM. CDR3 in amino acids: CAAGVPGNQPQHF. The CDR3 DNA is TGTGCCGCAGGGGTTCCCGGCAATCAGCCCCAGCATTTT.

The chain links TRBV28 to TRBJ1-6; D remains ambiguous. The CDR3 sequence is 14 residues long. Germline CDR1 MDHEN, CDR2 SYDVKM. V lost 5 bases and J lost 7, with 12 bases in between. This chain's CDR3 is CASSIPGSNSPLHF. In nucleotides, the CDR3 is TGTGCCAGCAGTATCCCGGGGTCAAATTCACCCCTCCACTTT. Filled out from reference TRBV28 and TRBJ1-6, the complete variable domain reads DVKVTQSSRYLVKRTGEKVFLECVQDMDHENMFWYRQDPGLGLRLIYFSYDVKMKEKGDIPEGYSVSREKKERFSLILESASTNQTSMYLCASSIPGSNSPLHFGNGTRLTVT.

This clone was recorded at least ten times. J is TRBJ2-1 and V is TRBV7-3, with 11 positions matching TRBD2. This CDR3 is 16 amino acids long. The V segment lost 1 base and the J segment 7 bases; nucleotides outside the gene matches: 6. CDR1 SGHTA and CDR2 FQGTGA come from the germline V gene. For the CDR3, the DNA is TGTGCCAGCAGCTTAAAAACTAGCGGGAGTCGTAATGAGCAGTTCTTC. Translating gives CASSLKTSGSRNEQFF. The full variable domain, its missing parts supplied by reference TRBV7-3 and TRBJ2-1, is GAGVSQTPSNKVTEKGKYVELRCDPISGHTALYWYRQSLGQGPEFLIYFQGTGAADDSGLPNDRFFAVRPEGSVSTLKIQRTERGDSAVYLCASSLKTSGSRNEQFFGPGTRLTVL.

The chain is built from TRBV5-1 and TRBJ2-1, with no clear D. The CDR3 runs 12 residues. The germline V and J ends were trimmed by 4 bases and 6 bases, with 8 bases remaining between them. The germline V gene has CDR1 SGHRS and CDR2 YFSETQ. The CDR3 protein is CASSPAGNEQFF. CDR3 nucleotide sequence: TGCGCCAGCAGCCCGGCAGGCAATGAGCAGTTCTTC.

V gene TRBV6-1 combines with J gene TRBJ2-2; a weak D match, TRBD2 (5 bases). Germline CDR1 reads MNHNS; CDR2 reads SASEGT. Trimming took off 4 bases at V and 4 bases at J, with 16 bases between the two ends. The CDR3 is 16 amino acids. The CDR3 protein is CASSVALAPSTGELFF. CDR3 DNA sequence: TGTGCCAGCAGTGTAGCTCTAGCCCCGAGCACCGGGGAGCTGTTTTTT.

The rearrangement links TRBV11-3 to TRBJ2-2, with D tentatively TRBD1 (6 bases). The V end was cut by 5 bases, the J end by 4 bases, with 14 bases between. This CDR3 is 15 amino acids long. Germline assignment: CDR1 SGHNT and CDR2 YENEEA. CDR3 in DNA: TGTGCCAGCAGCGGCAGGGGAATTGGCACCGGGGAGCTGTTTTTT. This translates into CASSGRGIGTGELFF.

Remarks on this clone: Germline is not matched at one junction end, which may reflect a read error. The chain uses TRBV2 and TRBJ1-1; TRBD1 agrees at 9 bases. The CDR3 runs to 14 residues. Looked up from germline, CDR1 is SNHLY and CDR2 is FYNNEI. The CDR3, as DNA: TGTGCCAGCAGTGTTGACAGGGGGAACCCTGAAGCTTTCTTT. This encodes CASSVDRGNPEAFF.

The sample holds a few counts of this clone. The rearrangement joins TRBV4-1 to TRBJ1-2, with 9 nucleotides matching TRBD1. The germline V gene encodes CDR1 MGHRA and CDR2 YSYEKL. The CDR3 runs to 17 residues. Germline trimming cut 0 bases from V and 4 bases from J; bases unmatched to any gene: 9. CDR3 DNA: TGCGCCAGCAGCCAAGATCATTACCGGGACAGGGCCTATGGCTACACCTTC. Amino acid sequence: CASSQDHYRDRAYGYTF.

In its sample, this clone was seen a few times. The V and J genes are TRBV28 and TRBJ2-7; 7 positions match TRBD1. CDR3 length: 12 amino acids. Germline loops: CDR1 MDHEN, CDR2 SYDVKM. Trimming cost V 6 bases and J 5 bases; bases outside gene matches: 4. CDR3 bases: TGTGCCAGCAGAACAGACAGGGACGAGCAGTACTTC. Translating it yields CASRTDRDEQYF. Using reference TRBV28 and TRBJ2-7 for the parts outside the CDR3, the full variable domain is DVKVTQSSRYLVKRTGEKVFLECVQDMDHENMFWYRQDPGLGLRLIYFSYDVKMKEKGDIPEGYSVSREKKERFSLILESASTNQTSMYLCASRTDRDEQYFGPGTRLTVT.

This clone has just a few counts. The chain joins TRBV27 to TRBJ1-6, with D perhaps matching TRBD1 (5 bases). The CDR3 runs to 16 residues. The germline V gene encodes CDR1 MNHEY and CDR2 SMNVEV (reference sequence). V was trimmed by 5 bases and J by 1 base, leaving 12 bases between them. DNA of the CDR3: TGTGCCAGCAGTACCCTTGGGGCGTCCTATAATTCACCCCTCCACTTT. It is translated as CASSTLGASYNSPLHF.

The chain recombines TRBV27 with TRBJ1-1, with 8 bases aligning to TRBD1. The CDR3 extends over 14 amino acids. The V gene end was trimmed by 4 bases and the J gene end by 3 bases; junction bases not matched to a gene: 4. Germline CDR1 MNHEY, CDR2 SMNVEV (reference sequence). The CDR3 nucleotides are TGTGCCAGCAGTTGGACAGGGTGGGACACTGAAGCTTTCTTT. It specifies CASSWTGWDTEAFF.

The chain carries TRBV6-5 and TRBJ1-4; D unclear. Germline V lookup: CDR1 MNHEY, CDR2 SVGAGI. The CDR3 sequence is 16 residues long. Trimming stripped 0 bases from V and 0 bases from J, with 8 bases between. CDR3 residues: CASSYSIPATNEKLFF. CDR3 DNA sequence: TGTGCCAGCAGTTACTCGATTCCAGCAACTAATGAAAAACTGTTTTTT.

CDR3 amino acids: CATQRLDQPQHF. The CDR3 DNA reads as TGTGCCACCCAGAGACTGGATCAGCCCCAGCATTTT. The chain combines TRBV15 with TRBJ1-5, with no clear D. The CDR3 contains 12 residues. Deletions cut 8 bases from V and 5 bases from J, with 10 bases between. The V gene's germline CDR1 is LNHNV and CDR2 YYDKDF (reference sequence).

V gene TRBV27 combines with J gene TRBJ2-5, with a tentative D call TRBD2 (5 bases). Germline V CDR1 and CDR2: MNHEY, SMNVEV (reference sequence). There are 13 residues in the CDR3. V lost 7 bases to trimming and J lost 2 bases, with 11 bases between them. CDR3 loop: CASKVGDQETQYF. CDR3 nucleotides: TGTGCCAGCAAGGTGGGAGATCAAGAGACCCAGTACTTC.

This rearrangement joins TRBV5-1 to TRBJ2-3, with D possibly TRBD2 on 6 matching bases. V lost 6 bases and J lost 1, with 18 bases in between. Looked up from germline, CDR1 is SGHRS and CDR2 is YFSETQ. The CDR3 is 16 amino acids. The CDR3 reads CASNGGRAGGTDTQYF. Here the CDR3 DNA reads TGCGCCAGCAATGGAGGGCGGGCTGGGGGCACAGATACGCAGTATTTT. The variable domain in full, with the rest retrieved from reference TRBV5-1 and TRBJ2-3, is KAGVTQTPRYLIKTRGQQVTLSCSPISGHRSVSWYQQTPGQGLQFLFEYFSETQRNKGNFPGRFSGRQFSNSRSEMNVSTLELGDSALYLCASNGGRAGGTDTQYFGPGTRLTVL.

This CDR3 is CASSLSGAGELFF. The DNA for the CDR3 is TGTGCCAGCAGCTTATCGGGGGCCGGGGAGCTGTTTTTT. The chain couples TRBV7-3 to TRBJ2-2; tentatively, D is TRBD2 (6 bases). The CDR3 spans 13 residues. CDR1 is SGHTA, CDR2 FQGTGA, per germline. V was trimmed by 2 bases and J by 6 bases, leaving 7 bases between them.

This chain connects TRBV28 to TRBJ1-2, with 8 bases fitting TRBD1. The germline V gene has CDR1 MDHEN and CDR2 SYDVKM. With V trimmed by 7 bases and J by 5 bases, 9 bases remained unmatched. This CDR3 is 14 amino acids long. CDR3 nucleotides: TGTGCCAGCAACTCAGGGGGCGCAGGGTATGGCTACACCTTC. It codes for CASNSGGAGYGYTF.